A selection of T cell receptor beta chains follows, all from one sample in a study of human T cells and chemical hapten exposure. A single record per CDR3 protein comes from TCRdb applying MiXCR to the RACE reads. The sample records some 110,000 distinct CDR3 sequences, over 9% being singletons. Here the sequenced sample was whole blood, taken in connection with sensitization to the hapten diphenylcyclopropenone (DPC). The receptors stem from a woman aged 50 to 60 with alopecia areata. Some clones in this sample may be carry-over from other donors' samples. Each CDR3 is given with its conserved first and last residue. Fields, in order: CDR3 protein, CDR3 DNA, J gene, clone size, D gene, V gene, CDR3 length. A D gene is named only where the DNA matches it firmly. Expanded clones get a size class; other rows say once, few or many, or leave the size out.

cdr3_aa: CSAFDLLTRGFYEQYF
cdr3_nt: TGCAGTGCATTCGACCTCCTGACTAGGGGGTTCTACGAGCAGTACTTC
j_call: TRBJ2-7
clone_size: many
d_call: .
v_call: TRBV20-1
cdr3_length: 16

cdr3_aa: CASSSSIDYNEQFF
cdr3_nt: TGTGCCAGCAGCTCATCGATCGACTACAATGAGCAGTTCTTC
j_call: TRBJ2-1
clone_size: .
d_call: .
v_call: TRBV11-2
cdr3_length: 14

cdr3_aa: CSVLSGGGQPQHF
cdr3_nt: TGCAGCGTTTTGTCAGGGGGCGGGCAGCCCCAGCATTTT
j_call: TRBJ1-5
clone_size: many
d_call: TRBD1
v_call: TRBV29-1
cdr3_length: 13

cdr3_aa: CASSYGGQGQEQYF
cdr3_nt: TGTGCCAGCAGTTACGGGGGACAGGGTCAAGAGCAGTACTTC
j_call: TRBJ2-7
clone_size: few
d_call: TRBD1
v_call: TRBV6-6
cdr3_length: 14

cdr3_aa: CASRLRGTSGRGYEQYF
cdr3_nt: TGTGCCAGCAGGCTAAGAGGGACTAGCGGGAGAGGGTACGAGCAGTACTTC
j_call: TRBJ2-7
clone_size: .
d_call: TRBD2
v_call: TRBV28
cdr3_length: 17

cdr3_aa: CASSSAGTSGPFIF
cdr3_nt: TGTGCCAGCAGCTCCGCCGGGACTAGCGGCCCCTTTATCTTC
j_call: TRBJ2-7
clone_size: few
d_call: TRBD2
v_call: TRBV5-4
cdr3_length: 14

cdr3_aa: CASSLQGDFYEQYF
cdr3_nt: TGTGCCAGCAGTTTACAGGGGGATTTCTACGAGCAGTACTTC
j_call: TRBJ2-7
clone_size: few
d_call: TRBD1
v_call: TRBV27
cdr3_length: 14

cdr3_aa: CASSQDTQRARTGELFF
cdr3_nt: TGCGCCAGCAGCCAAGATACCCAGCGGGCGCGGACCGGGGAGCTGTTTTTT
j_call: TRBJ2-2
clone_size: .
d_call: .
v_call: TRBV4-3
cdr3_length: 17

cdr3_aa: CSARGRTGGNSPLHF
cdr3_nt: TGCAGTGCTAGGGGCCGGACAGGGGGAAATTCACCCCTCCACTTT
j_call: TRBJ1-6
clone_size: few
d_call: TRBD1
v_call: TRBV20-1
cdr3_length: 15

cdr3_aa: CASSLHGQGNTEAFF
cdr3_nt: TGCGCCAGCAGCCTACACGGACAGGGGAACACTGAAGCTTTCTTT
j_call: TRBJ1-1
clone_size: many
d_call: TRBD1
v_call: TRBV4-1
cdr3_length: 15

cdr3_aa: CASSPYRQEEDTQYF
cdr3_nt: TGTGCCAGCAGCCCCTACAGACAGGAGGAGGATACGCAGTATTTT
j_call: TRBJ2-3
clone_size: few
d_call: .
v_call: TRBV7-8
cdr3_length: 15

cdr3_aa: CASSASGGARDTQYF
cdr3_nt: TGTGCCAGCTCAGCTAGCGGGGGCGCACGAGATACGCAGTATTTT
j_call: TRBJ2-3
clone_size: .
d_call: TRBD2
v_call: TRBV18
cdr3_length: 15

cdr3_aa: CASSLADEQFF
cdr3_nt: TGTGCCAGCAGCCTGGCTGATGAGCAGTTCTTC
j_call: TRBJ2-1
clone_size: many
d_call: .
v_call: TRBV7-9
cdr3_length: 11

cdr3_aa: CASSLRTSGSPNTQYF
cdr3_nt: TGTGCCAGCAGCCTGAGGACTAGCGGGAGTCCAAATACGCAGTATTTT
j_call: TRBJ2-3
clone_size: few
d_call: TRBD2
v_call: TRBV7-9
cdr3_length: 16

cdr3_aa: CSVEDSTRGLAGRKIF
cdr3_nt: TGCAGCGTTGAAGATTCGACACGCGGACTAGCAGGGAGAAAGATCTTC
j_call: TRBJ2-1
clone_size: many
d_call: TRBD2
v_call: TRBV29-1
cdr3_length: 16

cdr3_aa: CASSYSTLDRGEWNTEAFF
cdr3_nt: TGTGCCAGCAGTTACTCGACGCTCGACAGGGGGGAATGGAACACTGAAGCTTTCTTT
j_call: TRBJ1-1
clone_size: .
d_call: TRBD1
v_call: TRBV6-2/TRBV6-3
cdr3_length: 19

cdr3_aa: CASSQERAGGTGELFF
cdr3_nt: TGTGCCAGCAGCCAAGAAAGGGCAGGGGGCACCGGGGAGCTGTTTTTT
j_call: TRBJ2-2
clone_size: .
d_call: TRBD1
v_call: TRBV4-2
cdr3_length: 16

cdr3_aa: CASSRDSNYGYTF
cdr3_nt: TGTGCCAGCAGTAGGGACAGTAACTATGGCTACACCTTC
j_call: TRBJ1-2
clone_size: many
d_call: TRBD1
v_call: TRBV2
cdr3_length: 13

cdr3_aa: CASGPGVGGNGYTF
cdr3_nt: TGTGCTAGTGGTCCCGGCGTAGGGGGTAATGGCTACACCTTC
j_call: TRBJ1-2
clone_size: many
d_call: .
v_call: TRBV12-5
cdr3_length: 14

cdr3_aa: CASSYNIGLETQYF
cdr3_nt: TGTGCCAGCAGTTACAATATAGGGTTGGAGACCCAGTACTTC
j_call: TRBJ2-5
clone_size: .
d_call: .
v_call: TRBV6-5
cdr3_length: 14

cdr3_aa: CASSQGYTGELFF
cdr3_nt: TGCGCCAGCAGCCAAGGCTACACCGGGGAGCTGTTTTTT
j_call: TRBJ2-2
clone_size: few
d_call: .
v_call: TRBV4-3
cdr3_length: 13

cdr3_aa: CASSGTGDDQPQHF
cdr3_nt: TGCGCCAGCAGCGGGACAGGGGACGATCAGCCCCAGCATTTT
j_call: TRBJ1-5
clone_size: .
d_call: TRBD1
v_call: TRBV4-1
cdr3_length: 14

cdr3_aa: CASSLKGTGGYEQYF
cdr3_nt: TGTGCCAGCAGTTTAAAGGGGACAGGGGGCTACGAGCAGTACTTC
j_call: TRBJ2-7
clone_size: many
d_call: TRBD1
v_call: TRBV12-3/TRBV12-4
cdr3_length: 15

cdr3_aa: CSAPEASGLYNEQFF
cdr3_nt: TGCAGTGCCCCGGAGGCTAGCGGGCTTTACAATGAGCAGTTCTTC
j_call: TRBJ2-1
clone_size: many
d_call: TRBD2
v_call: TRBV20-1
cdr3_length: 15

cdr3_aa: CASSLSLGGSYNEQFF
cdr3_nt: TGTGCCAGCAGTTTAAGTTTAGGGGGGTCCTACAATGAGCAGTTCTTC
j_call: TRBJ2-1
clone_size: few
d_call: .
v_call: TRBV27
cdr3_length: 16

cdr3_aa: CASSFGGGRSSYEQYF
cdr3_nt: TGTGCCAGCAGCTTTGGCGGGGGGCGAAGCTCCTACGAGCAGTACTTC
j_call: TRBJ2-7
clone_size: .
d_call: TRBD2
v_call: TRBV11-2
cdr3_length: 16

cdr3_aa: CASSDPMSYTGELFF
cdr3_nt: TGTGCCAGCAGTGACCCAATGTCCTACACCGGGGAGCTGTTTTTT
j_call: TRBJ2-2
clone_size: few
d_call: .
v_call: TRBV25-1
cdr3_length: 15

cdr3_aa: CSARDPFLAGWEDTQYF
cdr3_nt: TGCAGTGCTAGAGATCCTTTCCTAGCGGGGTGGGAAGATACGCAGTATTTT
j_call: TRBJ2-3
clone_size: few
d_call: TRBD2
v_call: TRBV20-1
cdr3_length: 17

cdr3_aa: CASSSRAGSTSYEQYF
cdr3_nt: TGTGCCAGCAGTTCCCGAGCCGGGTCCACATCCTACGAGCAGTACTTC
j_call: TRBJ2-7
clone_size: many
d_call: .
v_call: TRBV27
cdr3_length: 16

cdr3_aa: CASSSGKGPYGYTF
cdr3_nt: TGTGCCAGCAGCTCCGGGAAGGGTCCCTATGGCTACACCTTC
j_call: TRBJ1-2
clone_size: few
d_call: .
v_call: TRBV7-2
cdr3_length: 14

cdr3_aa: CASSRGPISGANVLTF
cdr3_nt: TGTGCCAGCAGCAGGGGGCCCATCTCTGGGGCCAACGTCCTGACTTTC
j_call: TRBJ2-6
clone_size: many
d_call: TRBD1
v_call: TRBV12-3/TRBV12-4
cdr3_length: 16

cdr3_aa: CASSLLDRSTDTQYF
cdr3_nt: TGTGCCAGCAGCTTGCTGGACAGGAGCACAGATACGCAGTATTTT
j_call: TRBJ2-3
clone_size: few
d_call: TRBD1
v_call: TRBV5-6
cdr3_length: 15

cdr3_aa: CASSHRVGEGSEQFF
cdr3_nt: TGTGCCAGCAGCCATAGGGTAGGCGAAGGGTCTGAGCAGTTCTTC
j_call: TRBJ2-1
clone_size: many
d_call: .
v_call: TRBV11-1
cdr3_length: 15

cdr3_aa: CASSLKGTGGIAFF
cdr3_nt: TGTGCCAGCAGTTTAAAAGGGACAGGGGGCATAGCTTTCTTT
j_call: TRBJ1-1
clone_size: .
d_call: TRBD1
v_call: TRBV12-3/TRBV12-4
cdr3_length: 14

cdr3_aa: CSARGLGTPQETQYF
cdr3_nt: TGCAGTGCTAGAGGCCTAGGAACGCCCCAAGAGACCCAGTACTTC
j_call: TRBJ2-5
clone_size: many
d_call: .
v_call: TRBV20-1
cdr3_length: 15

cdr3_aa: CASSLEGGSSYEQYF
cdr3_nt: TGTGCCAGCAGCTTAGAAGGCGGTAGCTCCTACGAGCAGTACTTC
j_call: TRBJ2-7
clone_size: few
d_call: .
v_call: TRBV13
cdr3_length: 15

cdr3_aa: CASSLDYSGELFF
cdr3_nt: TGCGCCAGCAGCTTGGATTATAGCGGGGAGCTGTTTTTT
j_call: TRBJ2-2
clone_size: .
d_call: .
v_call: TRBV5-1
cdr3_length: 13

cdr3_aa: CASSPGDRATGTQYF
cdr3_nt: TGTGCCAGCAGCCCGGGGGACAGGGCCACGGGTACGCAGTATTTT
j_call: TRBJ2-3
clone_size: .
d_call: TRBD1
v_call: TRBV7-8
cdr3_length: 15

cdr3_aa: CASSLLPSGPSTDTQYF
cdr3_nt: TGTGCCAGCAGTTTATTACCTAGCGGCCCTAGCACAGATACGCAGTATTTT
j_call: TRBJ2-3
clone_size: .
d_call: TRBD2
v_call: TRBV28
cdr3_length: 17

cdr3_aa: CASRSQVTLPGNTIYF
cdr3_nt: TGTGCCAGCAGGTCACAGGTGACTCTTCCAGGAAACACCATATATTTT
j_call: TRBJ1-3
clone_size: .
d_call: .
v_call: TRBV12-3/TRBV12-4
cdr3_length: 16

cdr3_aa: CASSPSMILQETQYF
cdr3_nt: TGTGCCAGCAGCCCATCCATGATCCTCCAAGAGACCCAGTACTTC
j_call: TRBJ2-5
clone_size: many
d_call: .
v_call: TRBV7-6
cdr3_length: 15

cdr3_aa: CASSRGTADTQYF
cdr3_nt: TGTGCCAGCAGTCGGGGAACTGCCGATACGCAGTATTTT
j_call: TRBJ2-3
clone_size: .
d_call: .
v_call: TRBV27
cdr3_length: 13

cdr3_aa: CASGLAGGEYEQFF
cdr3_nt: TGTGCCAGCGGGCTGGCGGGGGGGGAGTATGAGCAGTTCTTC
j_call: TRBJ2-1
clone_size: few
d_call: TRBD2
v_call: TRBV6-5
cdr3_length: 14

cdr3_aa: CSAGQGSGQETQYF
cdr3_nt: TGCAGCGCAGGACAGGGCTCGGGACAAGAGACCCAGTACTTC
j_call: TRBJ2-5
clone_size: .
d_call: TRBD1
v_call: TRBV29-1
cdr3_length: 14

cdr3_aa: CSASSIVRPGELFF
cdr3_nt: TGCAGTGCTAGCTCAATCGTTCGCCCCGGGGAGCTGTTTTTT
j_call: TRBJ2-2
clone_size: .
d_call: .
v_call: TRBV20-1
cdr3_length: 14

cdr3_aa: CASSGSGYSTDTQYF
cdr3_nt: TGCGCCAGCAGCGGTAGCGGGTACAGCACAGATACGCAGTATTTT
j_call: TRBJ2-3
clone_size: .
d_call: TRBD2
v_call: TRBV5-1
cdr3_length: 15

cdr3_aa: CASSLRAEITDQPQHF
cdr3_nt: TGTGCCAGCAGTTTACGGGCGGAGATTACGGATCAGCCCCAGCATTTT
j_call: TRBJ1-5
clone_size: .
d_call: .
v_call: TRBV28
cdr3_length: 16

cdr3_aa: CSARAGLAGSSYNEQFF
cdr3_nt: TGCAGTGCTAGAGCCGGACTAGCGGGGTCCTCCTACAATGAGCAGTTCTTC
j_call: TRBJ2-1
clone_size: many
d_call: TRBD2
v_call: TRBV20-1
cdr3_length: 17

cdr3_aa: CSVEDAGSVTDTQYF
cdr3_nt: TGCAGCGTTGAAGACGCGGGTTCGGTCACAGATACGCAGTATTTT
j_call: TRBJ2-3
clone_size: .
d_call: .
v_call: TRBV29-1
cdr3_length: 15

cdr3_aa: CASSLFGTGAGPDTQYF
cdr3_nt: TGTGCCAGCAGCTTATTCGGTACGGGAGCTGGTCCCGATACGCAGTATTTT
j_call: TRBJ2-3
clone_size: .
d_call: .
v_call: TRBV7-2
cdr3_length: 17

cdr3_aa: CASSPSQGSYNEQFF
cdr3_nt: TGTGCCAGCAGTCCCAGCCAAGGCTCCTACAATGAGCAGTTCTTC
j_call: TRBJ2-1
clone_size: few
d_call: .
v_call: TRBV7-9
cdr3_length: 15

cdr3_aa: CASSLSGYGTDTQYF
cdr3_nt: TGCGCCAGCAGCTTGTCTGGGTACGGCACAGATACGCAGTATTTT
j_call: TRBJ2-3
clone_size: few
d_call: .
v_call: TRBV5-1
cdr3_length: 15

cdr3_aa: CASLGTSRYYEQYF
cdr3_nt: TGTGCCAGCCTGGGGACTAGCCGGTACTACGAGCAGTACTTC
j_call: TRBJ2-7
clone_size: many
d_call: TRBD2
v_call: TRBV27
cdr3_length: 14

cdr3_aa: CASSPDRSGSNQPQHF
cdr3_nt: TGTGCCAGCAGCCCGGACCGCTCCGGTAGCAATCAGCCCCAGCATTTT
j_call: TRBJ1-5
clone_size: .
d_call: .
v_call: TRBV27
cdr3_length: 16

cdr3_aa: CASSSSGLEGAGELFF
cdr3_nt: TGTGCCAGCAGCTCTTCGGGACTAGAGGGGGCCGGGGAGCTGTTTTTT
j_call: TRBJ2-2
clone_size: .
d_call: TRBD2
v_call: TRBV7-3
cdr3_length: 16